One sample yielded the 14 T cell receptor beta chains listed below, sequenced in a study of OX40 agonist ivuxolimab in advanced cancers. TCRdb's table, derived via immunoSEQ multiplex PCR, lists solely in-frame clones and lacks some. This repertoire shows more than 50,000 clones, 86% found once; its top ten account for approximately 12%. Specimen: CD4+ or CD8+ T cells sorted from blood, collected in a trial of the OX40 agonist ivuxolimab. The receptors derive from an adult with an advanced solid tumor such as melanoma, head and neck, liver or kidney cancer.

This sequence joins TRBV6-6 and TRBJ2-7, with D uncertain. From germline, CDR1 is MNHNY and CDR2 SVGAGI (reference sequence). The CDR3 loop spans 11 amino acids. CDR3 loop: CAVGLTYEQYF. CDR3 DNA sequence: TGTGCGGTGGGTCTCACCTACGAGCAGTACTTC.

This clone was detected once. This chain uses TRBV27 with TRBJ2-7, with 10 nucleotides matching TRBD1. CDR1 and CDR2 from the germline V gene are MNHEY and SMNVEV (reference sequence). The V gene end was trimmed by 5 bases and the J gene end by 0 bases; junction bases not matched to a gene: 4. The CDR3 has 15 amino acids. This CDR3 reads CASSTDRGFSYEQYF. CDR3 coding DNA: TGTGCCAGCAGTACGGACAGGGGGTTCTCCTACGAGCAGTACTTC.

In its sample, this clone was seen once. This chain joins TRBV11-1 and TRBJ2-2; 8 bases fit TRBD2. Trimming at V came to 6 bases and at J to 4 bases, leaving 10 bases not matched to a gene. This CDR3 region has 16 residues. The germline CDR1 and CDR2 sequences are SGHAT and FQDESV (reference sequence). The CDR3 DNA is TGTGCCAGCAGTCCCGTAGAACGGGGGGGCACCGGGGAGCTGTTTTTT. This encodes CASSPVERGGTGELFF.

The CDR3 DNA follows: TGTGCCAGTAGTCTTGGTAGCTCCTACAATGAGCAGTTCTTC. It translates to CASSLGSSYNEQFF. This chain connects TRBV19 to TRBJ2-1; unclear D gene. This CDR3 region has 14 residues. CDR1 and CDR2 (germline): LNHDA, SQIVND (reference sequence). Trimming left V 5 bases short and J 0 bases short, with 8 bases between.

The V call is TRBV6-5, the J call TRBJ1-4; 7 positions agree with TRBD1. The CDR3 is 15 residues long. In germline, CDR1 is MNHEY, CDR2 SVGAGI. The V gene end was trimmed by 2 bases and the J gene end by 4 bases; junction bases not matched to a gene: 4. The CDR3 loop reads CASSYGTGDNEKLFF. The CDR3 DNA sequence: TGTGCCAGCAGTTACGGTACAGGGGATAATGAAAAACTGTTTTTT.

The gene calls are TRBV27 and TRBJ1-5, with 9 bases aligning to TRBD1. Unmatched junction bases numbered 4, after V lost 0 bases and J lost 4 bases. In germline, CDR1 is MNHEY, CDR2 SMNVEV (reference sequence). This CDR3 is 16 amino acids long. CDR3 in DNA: TGTGCCAGCAGTTTATCAAGGACAGGGGAGAATCAGCCCCAGCATTTT. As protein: CASSLSRTGENQPQHF.

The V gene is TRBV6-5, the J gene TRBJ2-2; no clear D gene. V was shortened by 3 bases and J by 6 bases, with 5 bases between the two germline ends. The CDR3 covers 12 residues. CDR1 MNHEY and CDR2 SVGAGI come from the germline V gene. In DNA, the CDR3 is TGTGCCAGCAGTTATCTCCCCGGGGAGCTGTTTTTT. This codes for CASSYLPGELFF.

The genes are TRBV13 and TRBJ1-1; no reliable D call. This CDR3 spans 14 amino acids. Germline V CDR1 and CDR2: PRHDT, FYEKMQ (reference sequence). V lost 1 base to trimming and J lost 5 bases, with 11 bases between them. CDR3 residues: CASSLEGRRTEAFF. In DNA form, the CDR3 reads TGTGCCAGCAGCTTAGAGGGCCGCAGAACTGAAGCTTTCTTT.

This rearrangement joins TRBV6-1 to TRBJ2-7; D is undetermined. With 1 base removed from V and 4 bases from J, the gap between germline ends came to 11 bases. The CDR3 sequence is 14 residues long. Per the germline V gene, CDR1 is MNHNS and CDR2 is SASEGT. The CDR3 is CASSEVRKGYEQYF. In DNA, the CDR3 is TGTGCCAGCAGTGAAGTCAGGAAAGGGTACGAGCAGTACTTC.

CDR3: CASSWPLAGERDEQFF. CDR3 coding DNA: TGCGCCAGCAGCTGGCCTCTAGCGGGGGAGAGGGATGAGCAGTTCTTC. The V gene is TRBV5-1, the J gene TRBJ2-1, with 10 bases identical to TRBD2. There are 16 residues in the CDR3. Trimming removed 3 bases from V and 8 bases from J; junction bases left unmatched: 11. Germline V gene sequence: CDR1 SGHRS, CDR2 YFSETQ. The full variable domain, in which reference TRBV5-1 and TRBJ2-1 provide the parts outside the CDR3, is KAGVTQTPRYLIKTRGQQVTLSCSPISGHRSVSWYQQTPGQGLQFLFEYFSETQRNKGNFPGRFSGRQFSNSRSEMNVSTLELGDSALYLCASSWPLAGERDEQFFGPGTRLTVL.

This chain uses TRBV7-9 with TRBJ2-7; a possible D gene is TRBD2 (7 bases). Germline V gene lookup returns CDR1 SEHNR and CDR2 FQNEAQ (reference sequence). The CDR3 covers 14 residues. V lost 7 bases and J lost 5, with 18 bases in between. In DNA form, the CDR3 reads TGTGCCAGCAACGAGAGGGGGGGTTCCGACGAGCAGTACTTC. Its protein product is CASNERGGSDEQYF.

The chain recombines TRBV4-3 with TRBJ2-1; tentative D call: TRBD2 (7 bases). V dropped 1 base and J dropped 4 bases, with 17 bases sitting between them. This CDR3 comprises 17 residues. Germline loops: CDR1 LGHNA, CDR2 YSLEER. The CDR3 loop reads CASSQGPEGGDYNEQFF. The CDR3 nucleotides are TGCGCCAGCAGCCAAGGACCCGAGGGGGGGGATTACAATGAGCAGTTCTTC.

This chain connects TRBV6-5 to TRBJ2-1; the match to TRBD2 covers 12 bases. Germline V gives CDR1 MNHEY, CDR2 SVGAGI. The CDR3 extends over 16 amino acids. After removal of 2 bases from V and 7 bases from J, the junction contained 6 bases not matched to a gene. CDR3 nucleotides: TGTGCCAGCAGTTACGCCTTCGGGACTAGCGGGAATGAGCAGTTCTTC. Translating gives CASSYAFGTSGNEQFF.

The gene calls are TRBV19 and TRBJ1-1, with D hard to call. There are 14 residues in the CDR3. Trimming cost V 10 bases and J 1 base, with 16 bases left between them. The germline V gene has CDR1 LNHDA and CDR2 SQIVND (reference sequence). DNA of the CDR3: TGTGCCACCCTTCTACGGGCCTCGAACACTGAAGCTTTCTTT. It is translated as CATLLRASNTEAFF.